The rows below give T cell receptor beta chains drawn from one sample of a study of blood T cell repertoires in COVID-19. TCRdb's table, derived via immunoSEQ multiplex PCR, lists solely in-frame clones and lacks some. The data contain 70,000 or so clones, less than 95% of them singletons. Sequencing input: peripheral blood. The receptors were sampled from a woman between 18 and 29 years old with acute or convalescent COVID-19. Each CDR3 is given with its conserved first and last residue. A D gene is named only where the DNA matches it firmly. The size entry is marked missing in some rows and otherwise reads once, few, many or a size class.

-	TRBV6-2/TRBV6-3	-	TRBJ1-2	CASSYSEVGYTF	TGTGCCAGCAGTTACTCCGAGGTTGGCTACACCTTC
-	TRBV6-5	TRBD2	TRBJ2-5	CASRLAGGQETQYF	TGTGCCAGCAGACTAGCGGGAGGACAAGAGACCCAGTACTTC
-	TRBV19	-	TRBJ1-5	CASSIVGGPGYQPQHF	TGTGCCAGTAGTATAGTAGGGGGACCGGGTTATCAGCCCCAGCATTTT
-	TRBV28	-	TRBJ2-7	CASSLSQSQSSYEQYF	TGTGCCAGCAGTTTATCCCAATCACAGAGCTCCTACGAGCAGTACTTC
-	TRBV30	-	TRBJ1-1	CAWRIQSNTEAFF	TGTGCCTGGAGGATCCAGTCGAACACTGAAGCTTTCTTT
-	TRBV20-1	-	TRBJ2-5	CSAEDQETQYF	TGCAGTGCGGAGGATCAAGAGACCCAGTACTTC
-	TRBV6-5	TRBD2	TRBJ2-3	CASTPAGVLDTQYF	TGTGCCAGCACCCCAGCGGGAGTTCTTGATACGCAGTATTTT
-	TRBV6-5	-	TRBJ1-5	CASTGKDNQPQHF	TGTGCCAGTACAGGGAAGGACAATCAGCCCCAGCATTTT
-	TRBV20-1	TRBD1	TRBJ1-1	CSASWDRSRNTEAFF	TGCAGTGCAAGTTGGGACAGAAGTAGGAACACTGAAGCTTTCTTT
-	TRBV10-3	TRBD2	TRBJ2-1	CAISESLAGTYNEQFF	TGTGCCATCAGTGAGAGCCTAGCGGGTACCTACAATGAGCAGTTCTTC
-	TRBV7-9	-	TRBJ1-1	CASSLLTEAFF	TGTGCCAGCAGCCTTTTGACTGAAGCTTTCTTT
-	TRBV9	-	TRBJ2-1	CASSVGAEDYNEQFF	TGTGCCAGCAGCGTAGGAGCGGAGGACTACAATGAGCAGTTCTTC
medium-sized	TRBV27	TRBD2	TRBJ2-1	CASSLGTSGSDEQFF	TGTGCCAGCAGTTTAGGGACTAGCGGGAGCGATGAGCAGTTCTTC
-	TRBV10-2	-	TRBJ1-1	CASCRGGGTEAFF	TGCGCCAGCTGTCGGGGGGGAGGCACTGAAGCTTTCTTT
-	TRBV6-6	-	TRBJ1-5	CASSPDNDSNQPQHF	TGTGCCAGCAGTCCCGACAATGATAGCAATCAGCCCCAGCATTTT
-	TRBV27	TRBD1	TRBJ1-2	CASSYGQGAYYTF	TGTGCCAGCAGTTACGGGCAGGGGGCTTACTACACCTTC
-	TRBV28	-	TRBJ1-2	CASSLLDRKNYGYTF	TGTGCCAGCAGTTTATTAGACAGAAAGAACTATGGCTACACCTTC
-	TRBV3-1/TRBV3-2	TRBD1	TRBJ1-1	CASSRTGTGRTEAFF	TGTGCCAGCAGCCGGACCGGGACAGGGAGAACTGAAGCTTTCTTT
-	TRBV19	-	TRBJ1-6	CASSPQNDRTNSPLHF	TGTGCCAGTAGTCCGCAGAACGACAGGACTAATTCACCCCTCCACTTT
-	TRBV7-2	TRBD2	TRBJ2-5	CASRESSGRQETQYF	TGTGCCAGCAGGGAATCTAGCGGGAGGCAAGAGACCCAGTACTTC
-	TRBV9	-	TRBJ2-3	CASSVEGGQRMDTQYF	TGTGCCAGCAGCGTAGAGGGGGGACAGCGGATGGATACGCAGTATTTT
-	TRBV27	-	TRBJ2-7	CASSFLGASYEQYF	TGTGCCAGCAGTTTCTTGGGGGCGTCCTACGAGCAGTACTTC
-	TRBV3-1/TRBV3-2	TRBD2	TRBJ2-3	CASSQYRSSGGGSTDTQYF	TGTGCCAGCAGCCAATATCGTTCTAGCGGGGGGGGTAGCACAGATACGCAGTATTTT
-	TRBV10-1	-	TRBJ2-1	CASSPSDPYNEQFF	TGCGCCAGCAGTCCTAGCGACCCCTACAATGAGCAGTTCTTC
-	TRBV18	-	TRBJ1-1	CASSPSAGLAEAFF	TGTGCCAGCTCACCATCTGCGGGGTTGGCTGAAGCTTTCTTT
-	TRBV6-2/TRBV6-3	TRBD1	TRBJ1-1	CASSFRGRNTEAFF	TGTGCCAGCAGTTTCAGGGGGCGGAACACTGAAGCTTTCTTT
few	TRBV4-1	-	TRBJ1-2	CASSQGGGYGYTF	TGCGCCAGCAGCCAAGGGGGCGGCTATGGCTACACCTTC
-	TRBV3-1/TRBV3-2	TRBD1	TRBJ2-1	CASSQDGTGGLEQFF	TGTGCCAGCAGCCAAGATGGGACAGGGGGTCTTGAGCAGTTCTTC
-	TRBV19	TRBD1	TRBJ1-2	CASSIGTGGGYTF	TGTGCCAGTAGTATCGGGACAGGGGGCGGCTACACCTTC
-	TRBV28	TRBD1	TRBJ1-1	CASSLTGDTEAFF	TGTGCCAGCAGCCTAACAGGGGACACTGAAGCTTTCTTT
-	TRBV7-9	-	TRBJ1-2	CASSTQGSYGYTF	TGTGCCAGCAGCACACAGGGAAGTTACGGCTACACCTTC
-	TRBV6-5	-	TRBJ1-5	CASSYSLPGGGQPQHF	TGTGCCAGCAGTTACTCCCTCCCGGGGGGAGGTCAGCCCCAGCATTTT
once	TRBV5-6	TRBD1	TRBJ2-7	CASSRDRRGGYFYEQYF	TGTGCCAGCAGCAGGGATCGGAGAGGGGGCTATTTCTACGAGCAGTACTTC
-	TRBV9	-	TRBJ2-1	CASSVTSESYNEQFF	TGTGCCAGCAGCGTCACAAGCGAGTCCTACAATGAGCAGTTCTTC
-	TRBV24-1	-	TRBJ2-7	CATSELLSRQTYEQYF	TGTGCCACCAGCGAACTCCTTTCAAGACAGACCTACGAGCAGTACTTC
-	TRBV6-5	TRBD2	TRBJ2-7	CASSYTTSGSYEQYF	TGTGCCAGCAGTTACACTACTAGCGGGAGCTACGAGCAGTACTTC
once	TRBV29-1	-	TRBJ1-5	CSVAEGASNQPQHF	TGCAGCGTTGCGGAAGGGGCTTCCAATCAGCCCCAGCATTTT
-	TRBV29-1	-	TRBJ2-5	CSVVDQGQETQYF	TGCAGCGTTGTGGACCAGGGCCAAGAGACCCAGTACTTC
once	TRBV7-2	-	TRBJ2-7	CASSLEYGEQYF	TGTGCCAGCAGCTTAGAGTACGGCGAGCAGTACTTC
-	TRBV30	-	TRBJ2-1	CAWSKHNEQFF	TGTGCCTGGAGTAAGCACAATGAGCAGTTCTTC
few	TRBV28	-	TRBJ2-7	CASSLQGYEQYF	TGTGCCAGCAGTCTACAGGGCTACGAGCAGTACTTC
-	TRBV15	TRBD2	TRBJ2-3	CATSLAGDAQITQYF	TGTGCCACCTCATTGGCGGGAGATGCACAGATAACGCAGTATTTT
-	TRBV7-2	TRBD2	TRBJ2-5	CASSYFSGRAEETQYF	TGTGCCAGCAGCTATTTTAGCGGGAGGGCCGAGGAGACCCAGTACTTC
-	TRBV15	TRBD1	TRBJ1-2	CATSRETGVRGYTF	TGTGCCACCAGCAGAGAGACAGGGGTGCGTGGCTACACCTTC
-	TRBV19	TRBD2	TRBJ2-3	CASSVGTSGGPDTQYF	TGTGCCAGTAGCGTCGGGACTAGCGGGGGACCAGATACGCAGTATTTT
medium-sized	TRBV29-1	-	TRBJ2-7	CSVFLGTSAYEQYF	TGCAGCGTTTTTCTCGGGACATCCGCCTACGAGCAGTACTTC
-	TRBV28	TRBD1	TRBJ2-2	CASSPDRGAGELFF	TGTGCCAGCAGCCCCGACAGGGGGGCCGGGGAGCTGTTTTTT
-	TRBV5-1	TRBD1	TRBJ2-7	CASSPGRTGGSYEQYF	TGCGCCAGCAGCCCGGGCCGGACAGGGGGATCCTACGAGCAGTACTTC
-	TRBV27	-	TRBJ1-2	CASSSAGRSTNYGYTF	TGTGCCAGCAGTTCGGCGGGTCGGAGCACTAACTATGGCTACACCTTC
-	TRBV7-2	-	TRBJ1-1	CASTAGQRMNTEAFF	TGTGCCAGCACGGCTGGACAGCGAATGAACACTGAAGCTTTCTTT
once	TRBV2	TRBD2	TRBJ2-1	CASSTSGLYNEQFF	TGTGCCAGCAGTACTAGCGGACTCTACAATGAGCAGTTCTTC
-	TRBV18	TRBD2	TRBJ2-2	CASSPGGGNTGELFF	TGTGCCAGCTCACCAGGCGGGGGGAACACCGGGGAGCTGTTTTTT
-	TRBV3-1/TRBV3-2	TRBD2	TRBJ2-1	CASSPFLGAGGVLDEQFF	TGTGCCAGCAGCCCTTTCTTGGGTGCGGGAGGGGTGTTGGATGAGCAGTTCTTC
-	TRBV7-2	-	TRBJ2-1	CASSSGSTVGEQFF	TGTGCCAGCAGCTCCGGGTCCACCGTGGGTGAGCAGTTCTTC
-	TRBV3-1/TRBV3-2	-	TRBJ1-1	CASSLSGVGGTEAFF	TGTGCCAGCAGCCTATCAGGGGTAGGGGGCACTGAAGCTTTCTTT
-	TRBV30	-	TRBJ2-7	CAWNGRGAYEQYF	TGTGCCTGGAACGGCAGGGGTGCCTACGAGCAGTACTTC
-	TRBV6-6	-	TRBJ1-2	CASSYSREVEGYTF	TGTGCCAGCAGTTACTCCAGGGAGGTAGAGGGCTACACCTTC
-	TRBV7-9	-	TRBJ1-5	CASSPAGGQPQHF	TGTGCCAGCAGCCCCGCGGGGGGACAGCCCCAGCATTTT
once	TRBV19	TRBD1	TRBJ1-1	CASSKRTGVMNTEAFF	TGTGCCAGTAGTAAAAGGACAGGTGTTATGAACACTGAAGCTTTCTTT
once	TRBV2	-	TRBJ2-3	CASSLSEPSTDTQYF	TGTGCCAGCAGTCTGAGCGAACCTAGCACAGATACGCAGTATTTT